This T cell receptor (beta chain) was documented in a study of T cells in Graves' hyperthyroidism and ophthalmopathy. Study-wide results and limits: In the blood, most expanded thyroid clonotypes above 0.001 appeared as well. The authors' 13 V-J model separated ophthalmopathy from stable hyperthyroidism.

Orbital computed tomography and thyroid ultrasound, together with serum TRAb and thyroxine and clinical symptoms, were used for diagnoses. PBMCs came from around 10 ml fresh peripheral blood. This clonotype was observed a few times. Its antigen is as yet unknown. The CDR3 sequence is 14 residues long. V lost 3 bases to trimming and J lost 1 base, with 7 bases between them. Per the germline V gene, CDR1 is LNHDA and CDR2 is SQIVND (reference sequence). Amplification of TCR beta CDR3 regions used RNA as the template. In the first-round RT-PCR of the TCR CDR3, the HTBI primer set was used. TCRdb redid the calling of the multiplex PCR reads with MiXCR, one entry per CDR3 protein. Among about 380,000 distinct CDR3 sequences listed, more than 11% were seen once.

The origin of this receptor is a woman between 55 and 75 years old with Graves' hyperthyroidism. The chain links TRBV19 to TRBJ1-5; D not certain. Material for sequencing was blood. The CDR3 reads CASSILESNQPQHF. The CDR3 DNA reads as TGTGCCAGTAGTATCTTGGAGAGCAATCAGCCCCAGCATTTT.